The T cell receptor (beta chain) under discussion was sequenced for a study of T cell responses to AZD1222 COVID-19 vaccine. Study overall: Researchers grouped second doses given at about 4 or about 12 weeks into one pool. Study results and caveats: A mostly white British donor set with more females was recruited, and clonal diversity was possibly underestimated. Among spike-specific TCRs, nearly half reportedly target unmutated variant regions. Only after the peak T cell response were repertoires sampled.

The CDR3 totals 15 residues. Germline CDR1 is SNHLY and CDR2 is FYNNEI. V shed 4 bases and J shed 3 bases, with 16 bases lying between them. Details on this clone: Its target is unknown.

Clones were sequenced by immunoSEQ multiplex PCR, and TCRdb holds only the in-frame ones, with some missing. The data show some 120,000 clones, about 87% seen once. The receptor was derived from an adult in good health. This chain joins TRBV2 and TRBJ2-7; weak D call: TRBD2 (6 bases). The specimen comprised peripheral blood, sampled on day 0 of AZD1222 vaccination. CDR3 sequence: CASSAGGVSGYEQYF. CDR3 in DNA: TGTGCCAGCAGTGCCGGGGGAGTTTCAGGCTACGAGCAGTACTTC.